This note documents a single T cell receptor (beta chain) sequence. This clonotype was counted between two and nine times. The specificity of this receptor is unknown. Base qualities are not at hand, and no much larger clone is one base apart. This specimen belongs to a study of blood T cells in healthy people across ages (dated by TCRdb to the mid-2010s). Some background on the complete study: In model experiments, template switching captured about one uniquely barcoded TCR beta cDNA molecule for every two T cells. Donors were grouped into four age groups: young (average about 15 years), middle-aged (about 40), aged (around 60) and long-lived (over 80). To avoid experimental bias, donors of different ages were distributed randomly across sequencing lanes. The study analyzed two additional independent replicas of 1 million unique cDNA reads from the same blood draw for two donors, one aged 18 to 30 and one aged 80 or older. To track age-related changes in TCR beta repertoire diversity, the study relied on deep sequencing normalized with unique cDNA molecular identifiers.

The research as a whole found: Total diversity estimates from one million sequenced T cells were considered lower bounds and underestimates. There was a strong correlation between observed TCR beta diversity and the percentage of naive T cells measured by flow cytometry. The long-lived group showed more naive CD4+ T cells, fewer expanded clones and increased TCR diversity than the aged group, suggesting age selection. Because the CMV infection status of the donors was unknown, age-related changes in expanded clonotypes may potentially have been confounded. Observed TCR beta diversity per million T cells fell roughly linearly with age, and a significant reduction was already apparent by age around 39. Since profiling was done on bulk unsorted PBMCs, naive and antigen-experienced compartments could not be conclusively compared.

The library was prepared using 5' RACE. The instrument given in TCRdb is Illumina HiSeq 2500. A second PCR of roughly 6 to 11 cycles was performed with a sample-barcoded 5' primer and a J-beta primer mix. A unique molecular identifier was introduced onto each TCR beta cDNA molecule by a template-switch 5' adaptor carrying 12 random nucleotides. Each sample yielded at least 2.5 million CDR3-containing paired-end reads. All of the RNA was converted into first-strand cDNA using the Mint cDNA synthesis kit, with a TRBC-specific oligonucleotide serving as the primer. After uracil-DNA glycosylase treatment, a first 18-cycle PCR used universal primers M1SS and BC2_uni_R on all cDNA. The study's own analysis went as follows. For normalization, 1 million high-quality reads, each with a distinct molecular identifier, were randomly selected from each sample. Instead of being binned into consensus sequences, reads that shared molecular identifiers were thrown out. MiTCR, run with a Q25 quality threshold and the strictest error-elimination algorithm, handled CDR3 identification, clonotype clustering and error correction. A nonparametric unseen species model with Euler transformation was used to estimate a lower bound on total TCR beta diversity. In-frame beta chains were kept once TCRdb had trimmed the public reads at Q25 with fastp and called clones with MiXCR. Here each entry gathers all rows of one CDR3 protein and keeps the most common genes and DNA. The V and J calls were determined by TCRdb, not by the authors. This sample has 710,000 or so distinct CDR3 sequences in its table, and roughly 20% of those were observed once. Together, the top ten hold 20% to 25% of the sample.

Systemically healthy Caucasian individuals from Russia, around 39 in total and aged about 6 to 90 years, were included as donors. Approximately 9.7 milliliters of peripheral blood were drawn from each donor into EDTA-treated Vacutainer tubes. Ficoll-Paque density-gradient centrifugation was used to isolate PBMCs, with at least 6.5 million per sample. Total RNA was extracted from PBMCs with Trizol reagent, with at least 5 micrograms obtained per sample. For every donor, flow cytometry on a PBMC aliquot measured the percentage of naive CD45RAhigh/CD27high T cells. The clonotype was recovered from a man between 65 and 80 years old in good health. The sample taken for sequencing was blood.

For the CDR3, the sequence is CASSQGLARTQYF. The DNA sequence is TGTGCCAGCAGCCAGGGGCTAGCACGGACCCAGTACTTC. The chain joins TRBV3-1 to TRBJ2-5, with the D segment possibly TRBD1 or TRBD2, each aligning over 5 bases. The cysteine opens and the phenylalanine closes a CDR3 of 13 amino acids. Only the CDR3 portion is preserved as DNA: 39 bases, with reading frame beginning at the first base. The germline V gene (reference sequence) yields LGHDT for CDR1 and YNNKEL for CDR2. The V end loses 3 bases and the J end loses 7 bases, and a stretch of 12 bases separates them.